Listed below are T cell receptor beta chains from one sample, sequenced in a study of CD8 T cell repertoires and HIV-1 epitope variants. Assay: immunoSEQ multiplex PCR; the TCRdb copy retains only in-frame clones and omits some. The repertoire holds tens of thousands of clones, with roughly 80% as singletons. Sequencing input: uncultured baseline CD8+ T cells from peripheral blood mononuclear cells (PBMCs). The receptors here all came from a male donor with HIV. Each CDR3 is given with its conserved first and last residue. A D gene is named only where the DNA matches it firmly. Size is omitted from some rows. Given values are once, few, many or a class for expanded clones.

d_gene | j_gene | abundance | v_gene | CDR3aa | CDR3nt
- | TRBJ2-2 | - | TRBV19 | CASRTRTGELFF | TGTGCCAGTAGAACTCGGACCGGGGAGCTGTTTTTT
- | TRBJ2-1 | - | TRBV28 | CASSLGVPEQFF | TGTGCCAGCAGTTTAGGTGTGCCCGAGCAGTTCTTC
TRBD2 | TRBJ2-1 | - | TRBV6-5 | CASSYLGGGTYNEQFF | TGTGCCAGCAGTTACTTGGGCGGGGGGACATACAATGAGCAGTTCTTC
- | TRBJ2-7 | - | TRBV19 | CASSPAGTYEQYF | TGTGCCAGTAGTCCGGCGGGTACCTACGAGCAGTACTTC
- | TRBJ2-7 | - | TRBV6-1 | CASSAFGERQYF | TGTGCCAGCAGTGCCTTTGGGGAAAGGCAGTACTTC
- | TRBJ1-2 | - | TRBV19 | CASSIEGQEINYGYTF | TGTGCCAGTAGTATAGAAGGGCAGGAAATTAACTATGGCTACACCTTC
TRBD1 | TRBJ1-2 | - | TRBV7-9 | CASTPGQGYYGYTF | TGTGCCAGCACCCCGGGACAGGGATACTATGGCTACACCTTC
- | TRBJ2-5 | - | TRBV28 | CASSGGTDPETQYF | TGTGCCAGCAGTGGCGGGACGGATCCAGAGACCCAGTACTTC
- | TRBJ1-5 | - | TRBV27 | CAIVGGGGNQPQHF | TGTGCCATCGTGGGGGGCGGGGGCAATCAGCCCCAGCATTTT
- | TRBJ2-1 | - | TRBV19 | CASSIGADEQFF | TGTGCCAGTAGTATAGGCGCCGATGAGCAGTTCTTC
- | TRBJ2-3 | - | TRBV7-3 | CASSLTLDWTDTQYF | TGTGCCAGCAGCTTAACCTTGGACTGGACAGATACGCAGTATTTT
- | TRBJ2-1 | - | TRBV7-9 | CASSLGPQGFGKFF | TGTGCCAGCAGCTTAGGCCCCCAGGGGTTCGGGAAGTTCTTC
TRBD1 | TRBJ1-2 | few | TRBV5-5 | CASSPQGASGYTF | TGTGCCAGCAGTCCCCAGGGGGCAAGTGGCTACACCTTC
TRBD1 | TRBJ2-7 | - | TRBV5-6 | CASSSAGTGDLGSYEQYF | TGTGCCAGCAGCTCTGCCGGGACAGGGGATCTGGGCAGTTACGAGCAGTACTTC
TRBD2 | TRBJ2-7 | few | TRBV27 | CASSLLAGEYEQYF | TGTGCCAGCAGTTTATTGGCGGGAGAGTACGAGCAGTACTTC
- | TRBJ2-1 | - | TRBV6-1 | CASSLTWINEQFF | TGTGCCAGCAGCCTGACGTGGATTAATGAGCAGTTCTTC
TRBD2 | TRBJ2-1 | - | TRBV6-4 | CASSVAGDYNEQFF | TGTGCCAGCAGTGTAGCGGGGGACTACAATGAGCAGTTCTTC
TRBD2 | TRBJ2-1 | - | TRBV19 | CASQGLAGVNEQFF | TGTGCCAGTCAGGGACTAGCGGGAGTAAATGAGCAGTTCTTC
- | TRBJ1-4 | once | TRBV5-6 | CASSLDGGREKLFF | TGTGCCAGCAGCTTGGATGGAGGGCGTGAAAAACTGTTTTTT
- | TRBJ2-1 | - | TRBV6-6 | CASSYGEVYEQFF | TGTGCCAGCAGTTACGGTGAAGTTTATGAGCAGTTCTTC
- | TRBJ2-7 | - | TRBV7-2 | CASSLQGGVAYEQYF | TGTGCCAGCAGCTTACAGGGGGGTGTCGCCTACGAGCAGTACTTC
- | TRBJ2-3 | - | TRBV11-1 | CASSLAGVDTQYF | TGTGCCAGCAGCTTAGCGGGCGTAGATACGCAGTATTTT
- | TRBJ2-7 | - | TRBV29-1 | CSVEGNRANPYEQYF | TGCAGCGTTGAAGGTAACAGGGCGAACCCCTACGAGCAGTACTTC
TRBD1 | TRBJ1-2 | few | TRBV25-1 | CASSADRASYGYTF | TGTGCCAGCAGCGCGGACAGGGCGTCCTATGGCTACACCTTC
- | TRBJ1-6 | - | TRBV7-2 | CASSRFGGTNSPLHF | TGTGCCAGCAGCAGGTTCGGGGGAACTAATTCACCCCTCCACTTT
- | TRBJ2-2 | - | TRBV2 | CASSASVGGANTGELFF | TGTGCCAGCAGCGCCTCCGTTGGGGGGGCCAACACCGGGGAGCTGTTTTTT
- | TRBJ2-7 | - | TRBV6-1 | CASTRVWDYEQYF | TGTGCCAGCACCCGAGTTTGGGACTACGAGCAGTACTTC
TRBD2 | TRBJ2-1 | - | TRBV15 | CATSRDLEASGHNEQFF | TGTGCCACCAGCAGAGATCTGGAGGCTAGCGGGCACAATGAGCAGTTCTTC
- | TRBJ1-2 | few | TRBV28 | CASSSMGYTF | TGTGCCAGCAGTTCGATGGGCTACACCTTC
- | TRBJ1-2 | - | TRBV7-3 | CASSLEPGRGYTF | TGTGCCAGCAGCTTAGAGCCAGGACGGGGCTACACCTTC
- | TRBJ2-5 | - | TRBV30 | CAWSGGETQYF | TGTGCCTGGAGTGGGGGGGAGACCCAGTACTTC
- | TRBJ2-3 | - | TRBV10-3 | CAINSRDDIYNTDTQYF | TGTGCCATCAATAGCAGGGACGATATCTATAACACAGATACGCAGTATTTT
- | TRBJ1-1 | - | TRBV30 | CAWSTPGSLNTEAFF | TGTGCCTGGAGTACACCCGGGTCGCTGAACACTGAAGCTTTCTTT
- | TRBJ2-2 | once | TRBV7-8 | CASSFLRTVNTGELFF | TGTGCCAGCAGCTTTCTAAGGACGGTGAACACCGGGGAGCTGTTTTTT
TRBD1 | TRBJ1-1 | once | TRBV18 | CASSPPPTGLNTEAFF | TGTGCCAGCTCACCGCCCCCGACAGGGCTGAACACTGAAGCTTTCTTT
- | TRBJ2-1 | - | TRBV7-9 | CASSSAGVQGFSSYNEQFF | TGTGCCAGCAGCTCCGCAGGGGTCCAGGGCTTTAGCTCCTACAATGAGCAGTTCTTC
- | TRBJ1-3 | - | TRBV6-1 | CASSEQGTAGNTIYF | TGTGCCAGCAGTGAACAGGGGACTGCTGGAAACACCATATATTTT
- | TRBJ2-7 | - | TRBV5-8 | CASSLEMAGRYEQYF | TGTGCCAGCAGCTTGGAAATGGCGGGAAGGTACGAGCAGTACTTC